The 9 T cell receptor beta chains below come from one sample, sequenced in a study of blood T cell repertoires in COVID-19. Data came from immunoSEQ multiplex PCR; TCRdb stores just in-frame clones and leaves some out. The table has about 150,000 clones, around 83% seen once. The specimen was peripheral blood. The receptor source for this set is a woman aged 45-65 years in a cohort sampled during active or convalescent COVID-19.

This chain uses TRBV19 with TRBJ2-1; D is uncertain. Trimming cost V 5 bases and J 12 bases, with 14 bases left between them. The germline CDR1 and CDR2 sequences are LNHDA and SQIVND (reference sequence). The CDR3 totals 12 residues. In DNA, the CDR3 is TGTGCCAGTAGTTATGAGTATAGCCTGCAGTTCTTC. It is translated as CASSYEYSLQFF.

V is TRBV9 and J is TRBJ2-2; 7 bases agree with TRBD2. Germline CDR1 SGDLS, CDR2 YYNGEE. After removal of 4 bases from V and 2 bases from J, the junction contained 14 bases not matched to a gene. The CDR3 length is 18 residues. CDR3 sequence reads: CASSPRVGAGLNTGELFF. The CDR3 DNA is TGTGCCAGCAGCCCCCGGGTTGGAGCGGGACTAAACACCGGGGAGCTGTTTTTT. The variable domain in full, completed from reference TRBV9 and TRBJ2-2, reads DSGVTQTPKHLITATGQRVTLRCSPRSGDLSVYWYQQSLDQGLQFLIQYYNGEERAKGNILERFSAQQFPDLHSELNLSSLELGDSALYFCASSPRVGAGLNTGELFFGEGSRLTVL.

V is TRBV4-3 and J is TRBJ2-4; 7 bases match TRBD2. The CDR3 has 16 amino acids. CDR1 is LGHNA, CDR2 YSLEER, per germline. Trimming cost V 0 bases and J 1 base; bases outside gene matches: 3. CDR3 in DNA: TGCGCCAGCAGCCAAGATGAAGCGGGGGCCAAAAACATTCAGTACTTC. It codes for CASSQDEAGAKNIQYF.

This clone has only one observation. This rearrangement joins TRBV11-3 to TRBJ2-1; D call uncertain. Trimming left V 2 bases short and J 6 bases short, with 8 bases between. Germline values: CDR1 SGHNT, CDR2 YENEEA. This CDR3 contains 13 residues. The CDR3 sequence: CASSLQSSNEQFF. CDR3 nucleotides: TGTGCCAGCAGCTTACAGTCTAGCAATGAGCAGTTCTTC.

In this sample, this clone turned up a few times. The CDR3 region has the DNA TGTGCCAGCAGTTATCTACAGGGAGGGACCCTCTATGGCTACACCTTC. As protein: CASSYLQGGTLYGYTF. The V gene is TRBV2, the J gene TRBJ1-2, with a possible D match to TRBD1 (6 bases). V lost 5 bases to trimming and J lost 4 bases, with 20 bases between them. CDR1 is SNHLY, CDR2 FYNNEI, per germline. This CDR3 is built from 16 residues.

CDR3 sequence (DNA): TGTGCCAGCAGTCGGCCGGGAGCCGAGATAAGGCAGTATTTT. This translates into CASSRPGAEIRQYF. V and J are TRBV7-9 and TRBJ2-3, with D tentatively TRBD2 (6 bases). V gave up 6 bases and J gave up 11 bases, with 21 bases separating them. The CDR3 has 14 residues. Looked up from germline, CDR1 is SEHNR and CDR2 is FQNEAQ (reference sequence). Complete variable domain (other parts from reference TRBV7-9 and TRBJ2-3): DTGVSQNPRHKITKRGQNVTFRCDPISEHNRLYWYRQTLGQGPEFLTYFQNEAQLEKSRLLSDRFSAERPKGSFSTLEIQRTEQGDSAMYLCASSRPGAEIRQYFGPGTRLTVL.

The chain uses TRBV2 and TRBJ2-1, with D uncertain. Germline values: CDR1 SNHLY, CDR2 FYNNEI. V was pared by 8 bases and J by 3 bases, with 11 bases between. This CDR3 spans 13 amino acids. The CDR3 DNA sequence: TGTGCCAGCTTTTTTAGCAGCTACAATGAGCAGTTCTTC. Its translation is CASFFSSYNEQFF.

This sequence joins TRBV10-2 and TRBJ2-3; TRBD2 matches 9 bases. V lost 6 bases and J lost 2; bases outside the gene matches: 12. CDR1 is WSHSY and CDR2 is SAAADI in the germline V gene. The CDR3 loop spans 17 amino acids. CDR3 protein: CASRNKRASGTTDTQYF. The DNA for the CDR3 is TGCGCCAGCAGAAACAAAAGGGCTAGCGGGACCACAGATACGCAGTATTTT.

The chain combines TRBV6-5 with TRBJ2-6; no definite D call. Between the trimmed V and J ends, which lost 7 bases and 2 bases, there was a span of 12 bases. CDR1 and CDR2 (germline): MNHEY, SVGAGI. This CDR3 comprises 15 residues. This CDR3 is CASTRGEAGANVLTF. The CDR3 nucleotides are TGTGCCAGCACCCGAGGAGAGGCTGGGGCCAACGTCCTGACTTTC.